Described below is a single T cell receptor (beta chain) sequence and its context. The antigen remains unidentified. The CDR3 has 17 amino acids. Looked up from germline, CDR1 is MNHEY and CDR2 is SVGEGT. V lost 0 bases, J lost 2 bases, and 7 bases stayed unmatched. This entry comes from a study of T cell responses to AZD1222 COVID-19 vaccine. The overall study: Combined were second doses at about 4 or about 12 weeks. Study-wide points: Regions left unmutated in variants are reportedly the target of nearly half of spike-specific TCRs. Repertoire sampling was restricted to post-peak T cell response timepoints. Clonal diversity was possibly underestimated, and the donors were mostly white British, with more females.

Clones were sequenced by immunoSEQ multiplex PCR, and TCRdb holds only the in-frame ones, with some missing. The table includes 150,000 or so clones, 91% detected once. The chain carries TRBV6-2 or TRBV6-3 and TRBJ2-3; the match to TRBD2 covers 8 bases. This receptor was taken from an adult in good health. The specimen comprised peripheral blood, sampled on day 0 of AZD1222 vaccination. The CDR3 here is CASSYSMLAGTTDTQYF. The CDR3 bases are TGTGCCAGCAGTTACTCGATGTTAGCGGGGACCACAGATACGCAGTATTTT.